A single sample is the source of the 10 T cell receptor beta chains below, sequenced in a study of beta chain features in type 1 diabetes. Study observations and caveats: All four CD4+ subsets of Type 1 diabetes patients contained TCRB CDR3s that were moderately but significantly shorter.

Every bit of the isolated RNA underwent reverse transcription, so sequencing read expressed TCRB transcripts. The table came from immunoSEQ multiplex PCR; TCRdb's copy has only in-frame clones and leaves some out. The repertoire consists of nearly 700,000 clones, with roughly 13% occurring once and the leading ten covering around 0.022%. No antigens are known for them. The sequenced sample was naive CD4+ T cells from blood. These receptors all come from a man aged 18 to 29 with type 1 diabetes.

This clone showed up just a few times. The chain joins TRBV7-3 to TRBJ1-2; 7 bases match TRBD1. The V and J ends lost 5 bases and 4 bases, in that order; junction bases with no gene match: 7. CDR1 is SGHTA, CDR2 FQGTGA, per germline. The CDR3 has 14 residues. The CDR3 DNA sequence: TGTGCCAGCAGCCAAGGGGGCACCAGCTATGGCTACACCTTC. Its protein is CASSQGGTSYGYTF.

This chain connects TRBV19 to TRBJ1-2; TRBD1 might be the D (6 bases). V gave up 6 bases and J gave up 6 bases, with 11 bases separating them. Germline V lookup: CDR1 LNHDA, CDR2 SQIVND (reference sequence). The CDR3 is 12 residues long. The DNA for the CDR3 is TGTGCCAGTAGCCTCGAGGGGGATGGCTACACCTTC. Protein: CASSLEGDGYTF.

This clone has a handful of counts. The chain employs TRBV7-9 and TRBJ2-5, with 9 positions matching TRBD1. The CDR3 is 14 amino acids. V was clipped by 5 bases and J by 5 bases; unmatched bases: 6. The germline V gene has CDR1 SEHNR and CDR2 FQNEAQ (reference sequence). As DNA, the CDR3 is TGTGCCAGCAGCCCAACAGGGGGCCCTGAGACCCAGTACTTC. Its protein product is CASSPTGGPETQYF.

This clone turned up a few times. The CDR3, as DNA: TGTGCCAGCAGTAATCGCGTTGGGGACACCGGGGAGCTGTTTTTT. Translation gives CASSNRVGDTGELFF. V and J are TRBV25-1 and TRBJ2-2; no firm D call. The CDR3 is 15 amino acids. The germline CDR1 and CDR2 sequences are MGHDK and SYGVNS. V was shortened by 5 bases and J by 3 bases, with 13 bases between the two germline ends.

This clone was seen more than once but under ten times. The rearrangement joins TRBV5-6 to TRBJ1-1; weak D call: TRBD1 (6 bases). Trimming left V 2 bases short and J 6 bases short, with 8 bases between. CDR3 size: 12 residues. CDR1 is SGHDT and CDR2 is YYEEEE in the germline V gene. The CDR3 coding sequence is TGTGCCAGCAGCTTCCGACAGGCTGAAGCTTTCTTT. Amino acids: CASSFRQAEAFF.

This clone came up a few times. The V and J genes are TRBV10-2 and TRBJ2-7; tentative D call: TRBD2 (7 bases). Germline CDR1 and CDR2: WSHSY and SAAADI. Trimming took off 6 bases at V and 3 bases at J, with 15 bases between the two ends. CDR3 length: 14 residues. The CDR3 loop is CASRLSGDIYEQYF. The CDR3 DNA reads TGCGCCAGCAGATTAAGCGGGGACATCTACGAGCAGTACTTC.

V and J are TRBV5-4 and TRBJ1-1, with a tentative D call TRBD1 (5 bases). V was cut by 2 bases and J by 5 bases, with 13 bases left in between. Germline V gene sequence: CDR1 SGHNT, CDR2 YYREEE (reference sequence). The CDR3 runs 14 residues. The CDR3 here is CASSFGSGGTEAFF. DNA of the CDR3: TGTGCCAGCAGCTTTGGGTCCGGGGGGACTGAAGCTTTCTTT.

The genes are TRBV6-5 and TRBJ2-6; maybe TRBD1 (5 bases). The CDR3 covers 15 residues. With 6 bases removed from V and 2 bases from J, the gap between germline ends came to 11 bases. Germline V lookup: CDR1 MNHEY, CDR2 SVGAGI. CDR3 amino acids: CASRPQGTGANVLTF. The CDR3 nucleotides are TGTGCCAGCAGACCCCAGGGTACTGGGGCCAACGTCCTGACTTTC.

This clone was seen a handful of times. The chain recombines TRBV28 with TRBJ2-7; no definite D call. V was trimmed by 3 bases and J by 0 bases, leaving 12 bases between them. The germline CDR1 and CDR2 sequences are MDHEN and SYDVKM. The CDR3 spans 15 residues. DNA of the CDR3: TGTGCCAGCAGTTTCGACGCCGTCTTCTCCTACGAGCAGTACTTC. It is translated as CASSFDAVFSYEQYF.

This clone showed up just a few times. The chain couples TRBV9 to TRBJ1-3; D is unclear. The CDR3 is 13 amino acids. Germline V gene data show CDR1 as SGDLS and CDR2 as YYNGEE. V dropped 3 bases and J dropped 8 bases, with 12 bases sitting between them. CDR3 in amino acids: CASSGGRRDTIYF. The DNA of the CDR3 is TGTGCCAGCAGCGGTGGGAGAAGGGACACCATATATTTT.